A selection of T cell receptor beta chains follows, all from one sample in a study of blood T cell repertoires in COVID-19. Sequencing was performed with immunoSEQ multiplex PCR; in TCRdb, only in-frame clones are kept and a portion is missing. This sample yields around 300,000 clones, of which roughly 87% are seen a single time; approximately 1% belongs to the top ten. Specimen: PBMCs or T cells enriched from blood (not recorded which). The source is a woman aged 25 to 45 who had recovered from COVID-19. CDR3s leave out the opening cysteine and the closing phenylalanine or tryptophan.

TRBV5-1	ASSSGTGDWKSINEQF
TRBV5-4	ASSLAGVSGRVSSYNEQF
TRBV7-2	ASSLQYEQY
TRBV28	ASSLPMTVYNSPLH
TRBV30	ASSSRDGPGNTIY
TRBV11-3	ASSAGTGDNSPLH
TRBV6-1	ASSLGGYSTDTQY
TRBV6-6	ASRGSYNEQF
TRBV11-2	ASSLLTSEYEQY
TRBV5-4	ASSTGPEYEQY
TRBV30	AAPRGGSGNTIY
TRBV14	ASSLTGEQPQH
TRBV27	ASSLRGSEQY
TRBV24-1	ATSGGGAYEQY
TRBV7-9	ASSLDGQFQETQY
TRBV6-2/TRBV6-3	ASSGLAGVSYEQY
TRBV28	ASSSPIKTGANSPLH
TRBV14	ASSGSGVGNGYT
TRBV5-4	ASTQGSPQVGEQF
TRBV28	ASRTGTAGELF
TRBV4-3	ASSQDPRG
TRBV7-9	ASSRPAAASGNTIY
TRBV10-1	ASSESRRDGYT
TRBV24-1	ATSEPQGPTDTQY
TRBV27	ASSSIFLAGRASNQPQH
TRBV30	AWRTQGSPNEKLF
TRBV6-5	ASKDRLITEAF
TRBV11-2	ASSSPRVLNTEAF
TRBV6-5	ASSRTANYEQY
TRBV5-8	ASSLAHYEQY
TRBV12-3/TRBV12-4	ASGGGFYEKLF
TRBV27	ASSLSTSGRAGTGELF
TRBV20-1	SASGQGNQPQH
TRBV27	ASRTAQETQY
TRBV7-6	ASSSGQGTTEAF
TRBV28	ASSTQGGYTEAF
TRBV7-6	ASRRGPDTEAF
TRBV5-1	ASSLGAGGNYNEQF
TRBV27	ASGIPGQGAWGYGYT
TRBV9	ASRGEGAINSPLH
TRBV28	ASSWAREALARYGYT
TRBV2	ASSLLFTGDYGYT
TRBV29-1	SVNPAGETQY
TRBV24-1	ATSGIVRTMNTGELF
TRBV6-1	ASSEQGGAPLH
TRBV6-2/TRBV6-3	ASSQQGKNQPQH
TRBV27	ASRRLAVTGETQY
TRBV27	ASSSRIQGNTIY
TRBV27	ASKLGATEAF
TRBV11-2	ASSPALAASAPLH
TRBV9	ASSATLRAGVADTQY
TRBV18	ASSPGGASNSPLH
TRBV5-1	ASSFGLAGLETQY
TRBV19	ASSLVRGSQETQY
TRBV5-5	ASSPWGTSTDTQY